The 23 T cell receptor beta chains in this list originate from one sample, sequenced in a study of T-cell memory formation after mild COVID-19. TCRdb reanalysed the 5' RACE reads using MiXCR and keeps one entry per CDR3 protein. The sample yields about 560,000 distinct CDR3 sequences, roughly 22% seen once. Material for sequencing was PBMCs or a T cell subset sorted from them (not recorded which). All receptors derive from an adult woman who had mild COVID-19 (a few samples of this study predate the infection). Cell type and time point are not known.

The chain has TRBV12-3 or TRBV12-4 and TRBJ1-4; 10 bases line up with TRBD1. J gave up 10 bases and V 6 bases, and 8 bases lay outside the gene matches. The CDR3 contains 14 residues. CDR3 bases: TGTGCCAGCAGATCCGGGACAGGGGTAGGAAAACTGTTTTTT. Amino acid sequence: CASRSGTGVGKLFF.

This clonotype was found a few times. The rearrangement joins TRBV4-1 to TRBJ2-7; D possibly corresponds to TRBD2 (7 bases). This CDR3 is built from 17 residues. Germline CDR1 and CDR2: MGHRA and YSYEKL. The V end lost 3 bases, the J end lost 2 bases, and 20 bases lay between the germline ends. The CDR3 DNA reads as TGCGCCAGCAGCCATGGCCCCTCGGGGGGCCTTACCTACGAGCAGTACTTC. Protein sequence: CASSHGPSGGLTYEQYF.

This clonotype was counted between two and nine times. The CDR3 region has the DNA TGTGCCAGCAGTATGGGACTAGCGATTGAGCAGTTCTTC. Protein product: CASSMGLAIEQFF. The chain uses TRBV6-2 or TRBV6-3 and TRBJ2-1; 10 nucleotides agree with TRBD2. CDR1 and CDR2 from the germline V gene are MNHEY and SVGEGT. The CDR3 extends over 13 amino acids. V trimming: 5 bases; J trimming: 9 bases; junction bases outside the gene matches: 4.

V gene TRBV7-9 combines with J gene TRBJ2-1, with TRBD1 matching 7 bases. This CDR3 is built from 13 residues. CDR1 and CDR2 from the germline V gene are SEHNR and FQNEAQ (reference sequence). J lost 5 bases, V lost 6 bases, and 4 bases had no gene match. The CDR3 reads CASSRGTDNEQFF. In DNA, the CDR3 is TGTGCCAGCAGTAGAGGGACAGACAATGAGCAGTTCTTC.

This clonotype was recorded only once. The chain is built from TRBV6-5 and TRBJ2-6; either TRBD1 or TRBD2 may supply D (5 bases each). The CDR3 length is 15 residues. Germline lookup yields CDR1 MNHEY and CDR2 SVGAGI. The V end lost 1 base, the J end lost 8 bases, and 12 bases lay between the germline ends. The CDR3 DNA sequence: TGTGCCAGCAGTTACTGGGGGACCGGCTCCAACGTCCTGACTTTC. Protein sequence: CASSYWGTGSNVLTF.

As to this clonotype: One junction end does not reproduce the germline sequence, and a read error may be involved. The chain is built from TRBV7-9 and TRBJ2-7, with TRBD1 identical over 9 bases. The CDR3 spans 15 residues. Per the germline V gene, CDR1 is SEHNR and CDR2 is FQNEAQ (reference sequence). The CDR3 loop is CSSSLTGTGHGEQYF. CDR3 in DNA: TGTTCCAGCAGCTTAACCGGGACAGGGCATGGCGAGCAGTACTTC.

This clonotype was counted ten times or more. This rearrangement joins TRBV7-2 to TRBJ2-5, with 8 bases aligning to TRBD1. CDR1 and CDR2 from the germline V gene are SGHTA and FQGNSA. Trimming removed 5 bases from V and 2 bases from J; junction bases left unmatched: 10. This CDR3 has 16 amino acids. In nucleotides, the CDR3 is TGTGCCAGCAGCCCCCAATACGACAGGGGACAAGAGACCCAGTACTTC. Amino acid sequence: CASSPQYDRGQETQYF.

V gene TRBV5-1 combines with J gene TRBJ1-2; 8 positions agree with TRBD1. The CDR3 has 14 residues. Trimming cost V 2 bases and J 2 bases; bases outside gene matches: 2. Germline CDR1 SGHRS, CDR2 YFSETQ. The CDR3 protein is CASSFGDRNYGYTF. The CDR3 DNA reads as TGCGCCAGCAGCTTTGGGGACAGGAACTATGGCTACACCTTC.

The chain recombines TRBV12-3 or TRBV12-4 with TRBJ2-3; possibly TRBD2 for D (5 bases). The CDR3 runs 13 residues. V was cut by 7 bases and J by 5 bases, with 13 bases left in between. The CDR3 here is CASTPRAQDTQYF. The CDR3 nucleotides are TGTGCCAGCACCCCGAGGGCCCAAGATACGCAGTATTTT.

This clonotype has a count of ten or more. The genes are TRBV9 and TRBJ2-3, with 8 bases lining up with TRBD2. This CDR3 region has 15 residues. Germline CDR1 SGDLS, CDR2 YYNGEE. After removal of 4 bases from V and 0 bases from J, the junction contained 4 bases not matched to a gene. CDR3 protein: CASSTIAGSTDTQYF. The CDR3 bases are TGTGCCAGCAGCACCATAGCGGGGAGCACAGATACGCAGTATTTT. Variable domain in full (rest from reference TRBV9 and TRBJ2-3): DSGVTQTPKHLITATGQRVTLRCSPRSGDLSVYWYQQSLDQGLQFLIQYYNGEERAKGNILERFSAQQFPDLHSELNLSSLELGDSALYFCASSTIAGSTDTQYFGPGTRLTVL.

This clonotype has a handful of counts. This chain joins TRBV6-6 and TRBJ2-5; 8 bases are a match to TRBD1. This CDR3 is 12 amino acids long. CDR1 and CDR2 from the germline V gene are MNHNY and SVGAGI (reference sequence). After removal of 5 bases from V and 9 bases from J, the junction contained 5 bases not matched to a gene. This chain's CDR3 is CASSAGGGSQYF. The CDR3 DNA follows: TGTGCCAGCAGTGCAGGGGGCGGGTCCCAGTACTTC.

The V call is TRBV3-1, the J call TRBJ2-1; 7 bases line up with TRBD2. CDR3 size: 14 residues. V shed 1 base, J shed 5 bases, and the junction held 2 bases outside the gene matches. Germline loops: CDR1 LGHDT, CDR2 YNNKEL (reference sequence). The DNA of the CDR3 is TGTGCCAGCAGCCAAGGGACTAGTAACAATGAGCAGTTCTTC. Its protein product is CASSQGTSNNEQFF.

This clonotype was detected a few times. The gene calls are TRBV9 and TRBJ2-1; 11 bases line up with TRBD2. The CDR3 consists of 18 residues. V lost 3 bases and J lost 7; bases outside the gene matches: 15. Germline loops: CDR1 SGDLS, CDR2 YYNGEE. The CDR3, as DNA: TGTGCCAGCAGCGCACCGCTAGCGGGAGGCCCACTCCGTAATGAGCAGTTCTTC. It codes for CASSAPLAGGPLRNEQFF.

This chain links TRBV13 with TRBJ2-5, with 10 bases identical to TRBD2. CDR3 length: 16 residues. Germline-derived CDR1 and CDR2 are PRHDT and FYEKMQ (reference sequence). V dropped 5 bases and J dropped 5; count of bases not matched to a gene: 11. The CDR3 DNA is TGTGCCAGCAGCCAGAGAATTGGGACTAGCGTTGAGACCCAGTACTTC. Amino acid sequence: CASSQRIGTSVETQYF.

This clonotype was seen a single time. J is TRBJ1-2 and V is TRBV7-2; no firm D call. Trimming pared 2 bases from V and 7 bases from J, leaving 5 bases between. The CDR3 is 11 residues long. CDR1 and CDR2 (germline): SGHTA, FQGNSA. CDR3 DNA: TGTGCCAGCAGCTTACAATTTGGCTACACCTTC. Protein: CASSLQFGYTF. Full variable domain (outside the CDR3, taken from reference TRBV7-2 and TRBJ1-2): GAGVSQSPSNKVTEKGKDVELRCDPISGHTALYWYRQSLGQGLEFLIYFQGNSAPDKSGLPSDRFSAERTGGSVSTLTIQRTQQEDSAVYLCASSLQFGYTFGSGTRLTVV.

This clonotype was counted a few times. The chain joins TRBV6-5 to TRBJ1-2; no clear D. V lost 6 bases and J lost 4, with 9 bases in between. This CDR3 has 12 residues. The V gene's germline CDR1 is MNHEY and CDR2 SVGAGI. The CDR3 loop is CASSTPGYGYTF. CDR3 DNA sequence: TGTGCCAGCAGCACTCCTGGCTATGGCTACACCTTC.

The table lists this clonotype with a few counts. V is TRBV6-5 and J is TRBJ2-4; D possibly corresponds to TRBD1 (7 bases). The CDR3 spans 14 residues. V was clipped by 6 bases and J by 7 bases, with 16 bases between them. Germline V gene lookup returns CDR1 MNHEY and CDR2 SVGAGI. CDR3 coding DNA: TGTGCCAGCAGCCTTACGGCAGGGGGGAACATTCAGTACTTC. It specifies CASSLTAGGNIQYF.

In this sample, this clonotype turned up a few times. This chain joins TRBV3-1 and TRBJ1-2; 7 positions match TRBD1. Germline trimming cut 2 bases from V and 0 bases from J; bases unmatched to any gene: 12. CDR1 and CDR2 from the germline V gene are LGHDT and YNNKEL (reference sequence). The CDR3 has 18 residues. The CDR3 sequence is CASSQLWEGGETNYGYTF. In DNA, the CDR3 is TGTGCCAGCAGCCAACTGTGGGAAGGGGGCGAAACTAACTATGGCTACACCTTC.

This rearrangement joins TRBV2 to TRBJ2-5; D possibly uses TRBD1 or TRBD2 (5 bases each). Germline values: CDR1 SNHLY, CDR2 FYNNEI. The length of the CDR3 is 12 residues. V lost 11 bases to trimming and J lost 2 bases, with 12 bases between them. The CDR3 nucleotides read TGTGCCGGCTACGAGGGGCAAGAGACCCAGTACTTC. Amino acid sequence: CAGYEGQETQYF.

Written as DNA, the CDR3 is TGCAGCGTTGAAGATCTCAGGACGGAAGCTTTCTTT. It specifies CSVEDLRTEAFF. The rearrangement joins TRBV29-1 to TRBJ1-1; D not resolved. The V gene lost 0 bases and the J gene lost 8 bases, with 10 bases spanning the gap. The CDR3 loop spans 12 amino acids. The germline V gene has CDR1 SQVTM and CDR2 ANQGSEA.

The chain couples TRBV29-1 to TRBJ1-2; D is ambiguous. V was pared by 2 bases and J by 8 bases, with 9 bases between. From germline, CDR1 is SQVTM and CDR2 ANQGSEA. This CDR3 has 11 residues. The CDR3: CSVERGIGYTF. Here the CDR3 DNA reads TGCAGCGTTGAACGGGGTATAGGCTACACCTTC.

The rearrangement uses TRBV19 and TRBJ2-2, with no clear D. CDR1 LNHDA and CDR2 SQIVND come from the germline V gene (reference sequence). Trimming took off 2 bases at V and 7 bases at J, with 5 bases between the two ends. The CDR3 length is 12 residues. The CDR3 sequence is CASSILFGELFF. The CDR3 DNA reads as TGTGCCAGTAGTATACTGTTCGGGGAGCTGTTTTTT.

The chain combines TRBV5-1 with TRBJ2-7; D perhaps matches TRBD1 (6 bases). The CDR3 sequence is 14 residues long. Trimming cost V 4 bases and J 2 bases, with 13 bases left between them. Germline V CDR1 and CDR2: SGHRS, YFSETQ. CDR3 residues: CASSALDRPYEQYF. Written as DNA, the CDR3 is TGCGCCAGCAGCGCATTGGACAGACCCTACGAGCAGTACTTC.